This passage covers 23 T cell receptor beta chains from one sample sequenced in a study of control samples from healthy donors and cancer patients. Sequenced by immunoSEQ multiplex PCR; TCRdb stores in-frame clones only, minus some. The sample holds roughly 40,000 clones, approximately 90% seen once. Sequencing was carried out using blood. The receptor set was obtained from a woman aged 50 to 65 in good health.

V is TRBV19 and J is TRBJ1-3; D gene ambiguous. The CDR3 extends over 15 amino acids. Germline V gives CDR1 LNHDA, CDR2 SQIVND (reference sequence). The ends were cut back, 7 bases at V and 0 bases at J, with 13 bases in the middle. Here the CDR3 reads CASTARRISGNTIYF. In nucleotides, the CDR3 is TGTGCCAGTACCGCTCGACGGATCTCTGGAAACACCATATATTTT.

This sequence joins TRBV20-1 and TRBJ2-7; no reliable D call. Trimming removed 5 bases from V and 5 bases from J, with 10 bases in between. CDR3 length: 11 amino acids. CDR1 and CDR2 from the germline V gene are DFQATT and SNEGSKA (reference sequence). CDR3 protein: CSALPLNEQYF. The CDR3 DNA is TGCAGTGCTCTCCCCCTGAACGAGCAGTACTTC.

CDR3 coding DNA: TGCGCCAGCAGCTCCGGCAGCGGGGGGGAAGAGACCCAGTACTTC. It codes for CASSSGSGGEETQYF. The genes are TRBV5-1 and TRBJ2-5, with 10 bases aligning to TRBD2. V gave up 3 bases and J gave up 3 bases; unmatched junction bases: 5. Germline-derived CDR1 and CDR2 are SGHRS and YFSETQ. The CDR3 extends over 15 amino acids. Using reference TRBV5-1 and TRBJ2-5 for the parts outside the CDR3, the full variable domain is KAGVTQTPRYLIKTRGQQVTLSCSPISGHRSVSWYQQTPGQGLQFLFEYFSETQRNKGNFPGRFSGRQFSNSRSEMNVSTLELGDSALYLCASSSGSGGEETQYFGPGTRLLVL.

This clone was found once. V usage is TRBV12-3 or TRBV12-4 and J usage is TRBJ1-2; D not certain. V was clipped by 2 bases and J by 4 bases, with 8 bases between them. The CDR3 has 13 residues. In DNA form, the CDR3 reads TGTGCCAGCAGTTTACGGCCGGTCTATGGCTACACCTTC. This translates into CASSLRPVYGYTF.

Turning to this clone: The sample carries other DNA sequences with the same CDR3. The V and J genes are TRBV7-3 and TRBJ2-6; TRBD2 might be the D (6 bases). The V and J ends lost 5 bases and 1 base respectively, with 24 bases between them. This CDR3 comprises 20 residues. Looked up from germline, CDR1 is SGHTA and CDR2 is FQGTGA. The CDR3 loop reads CASSPLRAGLGGSGANVLTF. In DNA, the CDR3 is TGTGCCAGCAGCCCCCTACGGGCGGGCCTGGGGGGTTCTGGGGCCAACGTCCTGACTTTC.

The chain carries TRBV7-9 and TRBJ2-7, with D tentatively TRBD2 (6 bases). Germline V gene lookup returns CDR1 SEHNR and CDR2 FQNEAQ (reference sequence). This CDR3 contains 16 residues. V dropped 10 bases and J dropped 0 bases, with 22 bases sitting between them. In DNA form, the CDR3 reads TGTGCCATCCCACGGTTCCGGGACGGGAGCTCCTACGAGCAGTACTTC. It specifies CAIPRFRDGSSYEQYF.

This chain connects TRBV6-2 or TRBV6-3 to TRBJ1-5; unclear D gene. The ends were cut back, 2 bases at V and 3 bases at J, with 5 bases in the middle. This CDR3 spans 13 amino acids. CDR1 and CDR2 (germline): MNHEY, SVGEGT. The CDR3 reads CASSYNPNQPQHF. CDR3 bases: TGTGCCAGCAGTTACAACCCCAATCAGCCCCAGCATTTT.

This chain uses TRBV5-4 with TRBJ1-3; 9 nucleotides line up with TRBD1. The CDR3 length is 18 residues. J lost 4 bases, V lost 4 bases, and 15 bases had no gene match. Germline-derived CDR1 and CDR2 are SGHNT and YYREEE (reference sequence). The CDR3 bases are TGTGCCAGCAGCCTGGGGGGACAGGGTTTATTTCCCGGAAACACCATATATTTT. Protein: CASSLGGQGLFPGNTIYF.

The chain combines TRBV27 with TRBJ1-2; 9 positions agree with TRBD1. Germline CDR1 is MNHEY and CDR2 is SMNVEV (reference sequence). The CDR3 length is 14 residues. After removal of 4 bases from V and 4 bases from J, the junction contained 4 bases not matched to a gene. The CDR3 is CASSSLDRGYGYTF. The CDR3 region has the DNA TGTGCCAGCAGTTCCTTGGACAGGGGCTATGGCTACACCTTC.

This chain joins TRBV5-5 and TRBJ2-1; D unresolved. Trimming took off 4 bases at V and 0 bases at J, with 11 bases between the two ends. From germline, CDR1 is SGHKS and CDR2 YYEKEE (reference sequence). The CDR3 length is 15 residues. The CDR3 nucleotides read TGTGCCAGCAGCCCCCATGCAGACTCCTACAATGAGCAGTTCTTC. Amino acids: CASSPHADSYNEQFF. Looking up the rest from reference TRBV5-5 and TRBJ2-1 gives the full variable domain: DAGVTQSPTHLIKTRGQQVTLRCSPISGHKSVSWYQQVLGQGPQFIFQYYEKEERGRGNFPDRFSARQFPNYSSELNVNALLLGDSALYLCASSPHADSYNEQFFGPGTRLTVL.

The rearrangement uses TRBV15 and TRBJ1-2, with no clear D. Germline V CDR1 and CDR2: LNHNV, YYDKDF (reference sequence). The CDR3 is 16 residues long. Trimming removed 5 bases from V and 4 bases from J, with 20 bases in between. CDR3 amino acids: CATSPGGPSEGYGYTF. For the CDR3, the DNA is TGTGCCACCAGCCCAGGCGGCCCCTCCGAGGGCTATGGCTACACCTTC.

This sequence joins TRBV7-9 and TRBJ1-1, with D unclear. Germline loops: CDR1 SEHNR, CDR2 FQNEAQ (reference sequence). The germline V and J ends were trimmed by 5 bases and 2 bases, with 12 bases remaining between them. The CDR3 length is 14 residues. This CDR3 is CASSEVPSNTEAFF. The CDR3 nucleotides are TGTGCCAGCAGCGAGGTTCCCAGCAACACTGAAGCTTTCTTT.

The gene calls are TRBV6-5 and TRBJ2-1; a weak D match, TRBD1 (5 bases). Trimming cost V 6 bases and J 12 bases, with 12 bases left between them. The germline V gene has CDR1 MNHEY and CDR2 SVGAGI. The CDR3 has 11 amino acids. The CDR3 DNA follows: TGTGCCAGCAGGGAGACAGCCTCGCAGTTCTTC. Its translation is CASRETASQFF.

The J gene is TRBJ2-3, the V gene TRBV9; 8 positions agree with TRBD2. V lost 0 bases and J lost 0; bases outside the gene matches: 3. Germline CDR1 and CDR2: SGDLS and YYNGEE. The CDR3 runs 16 residues. The DNA of the CDR3 is TGTGCCAGCAGCGTAGTTTCGGGGGGGAGCACAGATACGCAGTATTTT. This encodes CASSVVSGGSTDTQYF.

This rearrangement joins TRBV4-3 to TRBJ2-1, with TRBD2 matching over 9 bases. V lost 1 base to trimming and J lost 5 bases; unmatched junction nucleotides: 9. Germline CDR1 is LGHNA and CDR2 is YSLEER. CDR3 length: 17 residues. The CDR3 reads CASSQASLAGPHNEQFF. CDR3 coding DNA: TGCGCCAGCAGCCAAGCGTCGCTAGCGGGGCCCCACAATGAGCAGTTCTTC.

The gene calls are TRBV7-9 and TRBJ1-1; possible D gene TRBD1, 6 bases. The CDR3 length is 13 residues. The V end was cut by 5 bases, the J end by 5 bases, with 12 bases between. Germline V gives CDR1 SEHNR, CDR2 FQNEAQ (reference sequence). The CDR3 region is CASSQSTGTEAFF. CDR3 DNA: TGTGCCAGCAGCCAATCCACAGGGACTGAAGCTTTCTTT.

This clone is a singleton in its sample. This rearrangement joins TRBV4-3 to TRBJ2-5; D gene uncertain. This CDR3 comprises 18 residues. V shed 1 base and J shed 2 bases, with 20 bases lying between them. Germline CDR1 and CDR2: LGHNA and YSLEER. The CDR3 DNA reads as TGCGCCAGCAGCCAAGCATTAGTCTTTGGCCCCTCACAAGAGACCCAGTACTTC. Its translation: CASSQALVFGPSQETQYF.

The V gene is TRBV10-3, the J gene TRBJ1-3; D remains unclear. The germline gives CDR1 ENHRY, CDR2 SYGVKD. The CDR3 runs 13 residues. V lost 4 bases and J lost 2, with 6 bases in between. Here the CDR3 DNA reads TGTGCCATCAGTGGCGGTCCTGGAAACACCATATATTTT. This translates into CAISGGPGNTIYF.

The V gene is TRBV27, the J gene TRBJ2-1; 10 bases are shared with TRBD2. J gave up 4 bases and V 6 bases, and 9 bases lay outside the gene matches. The CDR3 sequence is 16 residues long. Per the germline V gene, CDR1 is MNHEY and CDR2 is SMNVEV (reference sequence). The CDR3 coding sequence is TGTGCCAGCAGCTCCTTGAGCGGGGGGGTTTACAATGAGCAGTTCTTC. Its translation is CASSSLSGGVYNEQFF.

This chain connects TRBV28 to TRBJ1-1, with D possibly matching TRBD1 (5 bases). V lost 7 bases to trimming and J lost 11 bases, with 17 bases between them. Germline CDR1 is MDHEN and CDR2 is SYDVKM. The CDR3 has 12 residues. CDR3 sequence (DNA): TGTGCCAGCACCGAACCGAGGGGTACGGCTTTCTTT. It translates to CASTEPRGTAFF.

The rearrangement uses TRBV27 and TRBJ1-6; no clear D gene. This CDR3 spans 16 amino acids. Germline assignment: CDR1 MNHEY and CDR2 SMNVEV (reference sequence). The V gene lost 6 bases and the J gene lost 0 bases, with 12 bases spanning the gap. CDR3 protein: CASSGLKGSYNSPLHF. DNA of the CDR3: TGTGCCAGCAGCGGACTAAAGGGCTCCTATAATTCACCCCTCCACTTT.

The rearrangement uses TRBV3-1 (or the pseudogene TRBV3-2) and TRBJ2-4; 13 bases are shared with TRBD2. Per germline, CDR1 LGHDT and CDR2 YNNKEL (reference sequence). The trim removed 4 bases at V and 5 bases at J, leaving 8 bases unmatched. The CDR3 is 17 amino acids. The CDR3 DNA reads as TGTGCCAGCAGCCGGCAACTAGCGGGGGGGCGGGAAAACATTCAGTACTTC. Translated: CASSRQLAGGRENIQYF.

This chain links TRBV10-3 with TRBJ1-1; 8 nucleotides align to TRBD1. Germline loops: CDR1 ENHRY, CDR2 SYGVKD. Trimming took 7 bases from V and 4 from J; bases not matched to a gene: 8. CDR3 length: 14 residues. CDR3: CAITLDRAGTEAFF. The DNA for the CDR3 is TGTGCCATCACCTTGGACAGGGCTGGCACTGAAGCTTTCTTT.